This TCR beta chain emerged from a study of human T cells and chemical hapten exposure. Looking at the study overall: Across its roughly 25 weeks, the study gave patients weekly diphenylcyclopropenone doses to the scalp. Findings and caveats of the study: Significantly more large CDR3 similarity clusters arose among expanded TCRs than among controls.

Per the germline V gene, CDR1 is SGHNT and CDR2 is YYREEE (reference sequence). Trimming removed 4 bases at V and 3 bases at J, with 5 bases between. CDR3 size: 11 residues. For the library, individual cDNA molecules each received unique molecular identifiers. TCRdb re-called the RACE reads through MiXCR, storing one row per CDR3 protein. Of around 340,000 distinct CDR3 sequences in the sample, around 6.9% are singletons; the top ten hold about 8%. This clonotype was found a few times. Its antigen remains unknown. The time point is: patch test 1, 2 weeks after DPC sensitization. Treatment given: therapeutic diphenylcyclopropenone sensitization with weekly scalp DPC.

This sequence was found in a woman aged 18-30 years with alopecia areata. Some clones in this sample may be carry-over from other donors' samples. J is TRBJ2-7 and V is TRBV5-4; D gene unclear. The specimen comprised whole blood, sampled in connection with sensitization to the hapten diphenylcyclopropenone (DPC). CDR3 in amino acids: CASSGDYEQYF. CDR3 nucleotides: TGTGCCAGCAGCGGAGACTACGAGCAGTACTTC. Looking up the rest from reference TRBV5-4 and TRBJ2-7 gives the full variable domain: ETGVTQSPTHLIKTRGQQVTLRCSSQSGHNTVSWYQQALGQGPQFIFQYYREEENGRGNFPPRFSGLQFPNYSSELNVNALELDDSALYLCASSGDYEQYFGPGTRLTVT.